The 27 T cell receptor beta chains below were found in one sample sequenced in a study of T cells in Graves' hyperthyroidism and ophthalmopathy. Amplified regions were TCR beta CDR3 sequences from RNA transcripts. During a first-round RT-PCR of the TCR CDR3, the HTBI primer set was used. One entry per CDR3 protein results from TCRdb running MiXCR on the multiplex PCR reads. The repertoire consists of about half a million distinct CDR3 sequences, with around 22% occurring once and the leading ten covering about 11%. Sequenced input: blood. The receptors were gathered from a woman aged 30 to 39 with Graves' ophthalmopathy.

This clonotype showed up just a few times. The chain employs TRBV18 and TRBJ1-5; possibly TRBD1 for D (5 bases). Between the trimmed V and J ends, which lost 4 bases and 4 bases, there was a span of 11 bases. The CDR3 is made up of 14 amino acids. CDR1 and CDR2 from the germline V gene are KGHSH and LQKENI. CDR3: CASSQGKLNQPQHF. In DNA form, the CDR3 reads TGTGCCAGCTCACAGGGGAAGTTAAATCAGCCCCAGCATTTT.

This clonotype was seen repeatedly, ten times or more. The genes are TRBV2 and TRBJ1-5; D gene ambiguous. V lost 6 bases and J lost 2, with 8 bases in between. Germline CDR1 and CDR2: SNHLY and FYNNEI. CDR3 length equals 13 residues. The CDR3 DNA reads TGTGCCAGCAGGACGGGCGGCAATCAGCCCCAGCATTTT. This codes for CASRTGGNQPQHF.

This clonotype was seen ten or more times. The CDR3 region is CASAPTEEAFF. For the CDR3, the DNA is TGTGCCAGCGCCCCGACTGAAGAAGCTTTCTTT. The chain is built from TRBV7-9 and TRBJ1-1, with D uncertain. Trimming stripped 8 bases from V and 8 bases from J, with 12 bases between. Germline values: CDR1 SEHNR, CDR2 FQNEAQ (reference sequence). This CDR3 has 11 amino acids.

The sample holds many counts of this clonotype. The J gene is TRBJ1-5, the V gene TRBV6-1; D perhaps matches TRBD1 (5 bases). The length of the CDR3 is 16 residues. Trimming pared 6 bases from V and 2 bases from J, leaving 17 bases between. Germline V gene lookup returns CDR1 MNHNS and CDR2 SASEGT. CDR3 bases: TGTGCCAGCAGACCCCTGCAGGGATCCGGCAATCAGCCCCAGCATTTT. Protein product: CASRPLQGSGNQPQHF.

A few counts support this clonotype. CDR3 coding DNA: TGTGCCAGTAGTATGAGTCTAGCGGGGATATACGAGCAGTACTTC. This encodes CASSMSLAGIYEQYF. The rearrangement links TRBV19 to TRBJ2-7, with 9 bases lining up with TRBD2. The CDR3 runs to 15 residues. Trimming cost V 3 bases and J 4 bases; bases outside gene matches: 7. Germline CDR1 reads LNHDA; CDR2 reads SQIVND (reference sequence).

This clonotype was recorded at least ten times. The V and J genes are TRBV24-1 and TRBJ1-2; TRBD1 matches at 7 bases. The CDR3 sequence is 14 residues long. CDR1 is KGHDR and CDR2 is SFDVKD in the germline V gene. The V and J ends lost 8 bases and 1 base, in that order; junction bases with no gene match: 6. This CDR3 is CATNRGEGNYGYTF. In nucleotides, the CDR3 is TGTGCCACCAACAGGGGAGAGGGTAACTATGGCTACACCTTC.

Comments on this clonotype: With a much larger clone just one base away, this may be a read error. The rearrangement links TRBV27 to TRBJ1-1, with TRBD1 identical over 7 bases. This CDR3 spans 13 amino acids. Germline CDR1 and CDR2: MNHEY and SMNVEV (reference sequence). The CDR3 DNA sequence: TGTGGCAGTTCGGGACAGTTCGAGACTGAAGCTTTCTTT. This encodes CGSSGQFETEAFF.

The sample holds many counts of this clonotype. V and J are TRBV2 and TRBJ2-5; 11 nucleotides match TRBD2. After removal of 1 base from V and 0 bases from J, the junction contained 4 bases not matched to a gene. The CDR3 is 17 residues long. CDR1 and CDR2 from the germline V gene are SNHLY and FYNNEI. The DNA of the CDR3 is TGTGCCAGCAGTGAAGAACTAGCGGGGGCGTACCAAGAGACCCAGTACTTC. It translates to CASSEELAGAYQETQYF.

This clonotype was observed many times. The CDR3 nucleotides read TGCGCCAGCAGCTTGGGAGGCACCCTTGGGACTGAAGCTTTCTTT. Residues: CASSLGGTLGTEAFF. This sequence joins TRBV5-1 and TRBJ1-1; D call uncertain. Per germline, CDR1 SGHRS and CDR2 YFSETQ. The CDR3 length is 15 residues. Trimming took off 0 bases at V and 5 bases at J, with 14 bases between the two ends.

This clonotype was counted many times. The chain couples TRBV9 to TRBJ1-1; weak D call: TRBD1 (5 bases). This CDR3 has 15 residues. Trimming pared 1 base from V and 0 bases from J, leaving 10 bases between. CDR1 and CDR2 (germline): SGDLS, YYNGEE. In nucleotides, the CDR3 is TGTGCCAGCAGCGTATTACAGGAGATGAACACTGAAGCTTTCTTT. This codes for CASSVLQEMNTEAFF.

This clonotype was picked up many times. The chain employs TRBV20-1 and TRBJ1-3, with TRBD1 matching 8 bases. Germline V gives CDR1 DFQATT, CDR2 SNEGSKA (reference sequence). The CDR3 totals 13 residues. V dropped 5 bases and J dropped 4; count of bases not matched to a gene: 4. The CDR3 is CSAPGTGGNTIYF. CDR3 DNA: TGCAGTGCTCCTGGGACAGGAGGAAACACCATATATTTT.

The count of this clonotype is one. The chain uses TRBV18 and TRBJ2-5; D remains unclear. The CDR3 contains 15 residues. The germline gives CDR1 KGHSH, CDR2 LQKENI. Trimming shortened V by 4 bases and J by 2 bases, and 14 bases separated the two germline ends. The CDR3 sequence: CASSHFRQEQETQYF. In nucleotides, the CDR3 is TGTGCCAGCTCACACTTCAGGCAGGAACAAGAGACCCAGTACTTC.

The chain couples TRBV29-1 to TRBJ2-5; TRBD1 is a possible D gene (5 bases). V dropped 6 bases and J dropped 2 bases, with 13 bases sitting between them. The CDR3 covers 13 residues. Germline V lookup: CDR1 SQVTM, CDR2 ANQGSEA. CDR3 nucleotides: TGCAGCGTCCGTGGACACCCACAAGAGACCCAGTACTTC. It specifies CSVRGHPQETQYF.

V and J are TRBV11-1 and TRBJ2-2; 15 bases are shared with TRBD2. Germline CDR1 reads SGHAT; CDR2 reads FQDESV (reference sequence). CDR3 length equals 17 residues. V was pared by 5 bases and J by 3 bases, with 4 bases of the junction left unmatched. CDR3 nucleotide sequence: TGTGCCAGCAGCGATGGACTAGCGGGGGGGTACACCGGGGAGCTGTTTTTT. Its translation: CASSDGLAGGYTGELFF.

The chain uses TRBV10-2 and TRBJ2-2; no firm D call. The germline V gene has CDR1 WSHSY and CDR2 SAAADI. CDR3 size: 15 residues. Trimming shortened V by 4 bases and J by 4 bases, and 13 bases separated the two germline ends. The CDR3 DNA reads TGCGCCAGCAGTGGTACAGAGATCTTCACCGGGGAGCTGTTTTTT. Translating gives CASSGTEIFTGELFF.

The CDR3 loop is CASRFGGGNWDIQYF. CDR3 bases: TGTGCCAGCAGGTTTGGAGGGGGCAATTGGGACATTCAGTACTTC. This sequence joins TRBV12-3 or TRBV12-4 and TRBJ2-4, with D possibly TRBD1 on 7 matching bases. CDR3 size: 15 residues. Trimming shortened V by 6 bases and J by 8 bases, and 20 bases separated the two germline ends.

Concerning this clonotype itself: A single base separates this from a much larger clone, so it may be a read error. The rearrangement joins TRBV7-2 to TRBJ1-3; D call uncertain. Germline V lookup: CDR1 SGHTA, CDR2 FQGNSA. The CDR3 consists of 14 residues. The CDR3 reads CASSLARVGNTLYF. The CDR3 DNA is TGTGCCAGCAGCTTAGCAAGGGTTGGAAACACCTTATATTTT.

This clonotype was counted many times. This chain links TRBV20-1 with TRBJ2-7; D call uncertain. The CDR3 totals 12 residues. Trimming took 2 bases from V and 6 from J, leaving 11 bases between them. Germline CDR1 is DFQATT and CDR2 is SNEGSKA (reference sequence). The DNA for the CDR3 is TGCAGTGCTAGAATGGGATATGCCGAGCAGTACTTC. Protein sequence: CSARMGYAEQYF.

This rearrangement joins TRBV28 to TRBJ1-5; D ambiguous. Germline loops: CDR1 MDHEN, CDR2 SYDVKM. The CDR3 has 15 amino acids. V lost 3 bases and J 6 bases, leaving 15 bases between the germline ends. This CDR3 reads CASSFPGRSRQPQHF. CDR3 nucleotide sequence: TGTGCCAGCAGTTTTCCCGGGAGGTCCCGTCAGCCCCAGCATTTT.

This clonotype has a count of ten or more. This may be a read error, as it is one base from a much larger clone. The V and J genes are TRBV27 and TRBJ1-1; D gene uncertain. The V end was cut by 4 bases, the J end by 3 bases, with 6 bases between. CDR3 length equals 12 residues. Per germline, CDR1 MNHEY and CDR2 SMNVEV (reference sequence). CDR3 sequence (DNA): TGTGCCAGCAGTTCGAGGTACACTGAAGCTTTCTTT. It yields the protein CASSSRYTEAFF.

Ten or more counts support this clonotype. The gene calls are TRBV24-1 and TRBJ1-1, with D possibly being TRBD1 (5 bases). The CDR3 runs 12 residues. V was shortened by 2 bases and J by 9 bases, with 9 bases between the two germline ends. Germline lookup yields CDR1 KGHDR and CDR2 SFDVKD. The CDR3 nucleotides are TGTGCCACCAGTGATTGGGGGGGACAAGCTTTCTTT. Amino acid sequence: CATSDWGGQAFF.

This clonotype was detected many times. The rearrangement uses TRBV2 and TRBJ1-5; D remains ambiguous. Germline V gives CDR1 SNHLY, CDR2 FYNNEI. This CDR3 region has 13 residues. V was clipped by 3 bases and J by 3 bases, with 6 bases between them. The CDR3 nucleotides are TGTGCCAGCAGTGACTCAACCAATCAGCCCCAGCATTTT. Translated, it gives CASSDSTNQPQHF.

This clonotype was recorded many times. CDR3 sequence: CASSFVGQELSGNTIYF. CDR3 DNA: TGCGCCAGCAGCTTCGTTGGCCAGGAACTCTCTGGAAACACCATATATTTT. The gene calls are TRBV5-1 and TRBJ1-3; D gene ambiguous. This CDR3 is 17 amino acids long. The germline gives CDR1 SGHRS, CDR2 YFSETQ. V was trimmed by 2 bases and J by 0 bases, leaving 15 bases between them.

This clonotype was observed a handful of times. The junction differs from germline at one of its ends, possibly a read error. This chain uses TRBV3-1 with TRBJ2-1; 14 bases map to TRBD2. Germline assignment: CDR1 LGHDT and CDR2 YNNKEL (reference sequence). This CDR3 comprises 15 residues. The CDR3 region has the DNA TGTGCCAGCAGCCAACCGGGACTAGCGGGGGAACTAAACGTCTTC. It is translated as CASSQPGLAGELNVF.

In this sample, this clonotype turned up many times. This chain links TRBV19 with TRBJ1-5, with D possibly TRBD1 on 5 matching bases. CDR3 size: 13 residues. CDR1 and CDR2 (germline): LNHDA, SQIVND (reference sequence). The V gene lost 7 bases and the J gene lost 6 bases, with 13 bases spanning the gap. The CDR3 DNA sequence: TGTGCCAGTACCCGGACGGGGGGTCAGCCCCAGCATTTT. The encoded protein is CASTRTGGQPQHF.

This clonotype occurred many times. The chain joins TRBV19 to TRBJ1-5; D is perhaps TRBD1 (5 bases). Trimming pared 5 bases from V and 3 bases from J, leaving 11 bases between. This CDR3 spans 14 amino acids. Per the germline V gene, CDR1 is LNHDA and CDR2 is SQIVND (reference sequence). CDR3 coding DNA: TGTGCCAGTAGTGGCAACAGGATCAATCAGCCCCAGCATTTT. As protein: CASSGNRINQPQHF.

The chain combines TRBV5-1 with TRBJ2-5, with 12 bases that match TRBD2. The CDR3 covers 16 residues. Germline V gives CDR1 SGHRS, CDR2 YFSETQ. J gave up 2 bases and V 4 bases, and 6 bases lay outside the gene matches. The CDR3 spells CASSRGTSGLQETQYF. The CDR3 DNA follows: TGCGCCAGCAGCAGAGGGACTAGCGGGTTACAAGAGACCCAGTACTTC.